This entry lists 14 T cell receptor beta chains sequenced from one sample in a study of spatial heterogeneity in lung cancer. The time point denotes: blood at routine non-recurrence follow-up after resection. One entry per CDR3 protein results from TCRdb running MiXCR on the 5' RACE reads. The sample includes more than 30,000 distinct CDR3 sequences, about 10% of them seen just once. The starting material was PBMCs, obtained at follow-up. The source is a female donor with early-stage non-small cell lung cancer.

This clonotype was seen many times. CDR3 amino acids: CASSPDGGSHEQFF. The CDR3 bases are TGTGCCAGTAGTCCGGATGGGGGTAGCCATGAGCAGTTCTTC. The chain carries TRBV19 and TRBJ2-1, with D perhaps assigned TRBD1 or TRBD2 (5 bases each). CDR1 and CDR2 (germline): LNHDA, SQIVND (reference sequence). Trimming pared 5 bases from V and 8 bases from J, leaving 16 bases between. This CDR3 region has 14 residues.

This clonotype came up many times. The chain employs TRBV12-3 or TRBV12-4 and TRBJ2-2; 7 bases align to TRBD1. This CDR3 is built from 15 residues. The junction had 3 bases not matched to a gene; V was cut back by 5 bases and J by 0 bases. The CDR3 coding sequence is TGTGCCAGCAGTAAAACAGGGGCGAACACCGGGGAGCTGTTTTTT. It encodes CASSKTGANTGELFF.

On this clonotype itself: The junction shows a germline mismatch at one end, possibly a read error. This chain connects TRBV6-1 to TRBJ1-5; the match to TRBD1 covers 7 bases. CDR1 MNHNS and CDR2 SASEGT come from the germline V gene. CDR3 length: 15 amino acids. CDR3 region: CVSSQKGDRQQSQHF. CDR3 DNA: TGTGTCAGCAGTCAAAAGGGGGACAGACAGCAATCGCAGCATTTT.

This clonotype was observed many times. This sequence joins TRBV7-9 and TRBJ2-7, with 8 bases lining up with TRBD2. Germline V gives CDR1 SEHNR, CDR2 FQNEAQ (reference sequence). This CDR3 region has 14 residues. With V trimmed by 4 bases and J by 6 bases, 8 bases remained unmatched. CDR3 DNA sequence: TGTGCCAGCAGCTACTCCGGGACTAGATTCGAGCAGTACTTC. It codes for CASSYSGTRFEQYF.

V and J are TRBV7-3 and TRBJ2-2; TRBD1 might be the D (6 bases). Germline CDR1 SGHTA, CDR2 FQGTGA. The V end was cut by 4 bases, the J end by 0 bases, with 21 bases between. This CDR3 is built from 19 residues. The DNA of the CDR3 is TGTGCCAGCAGCTCCCTGAGGGGAGAACAGGGCACGAACACCGGGGAGCTGTTTTTT. Translation: CASSSLRGEQGTNTGELFF. Variable domain in full (rest from reference TRBV7-3 and TRBJ2-2): GAGVSQTPSNKVTEKGKYVELRCDPISGHTALYWYRQSLGQGPEFLIYFQGTGAADDSGLPNDRFFAVRPEGSVSTLKIQRTERGDSAVYLCASSSLRGEQGTNTGELFFGEGSRLTVL.

The rearrangement uses TRBV5-6 and TRBJ2-7; no clear D gene. Between the trimmed V and J ends, which lost 0 bases and 1 base, there was a span of 5 bases. Germline CDR1 SGHDT, CDR2 YYEEEE. The CDR3 length is 13 residues. This CDR3 is CASSLVWSYEQYF. In DNA form, the CDR3 reads TGTGCCAGCAGCTTGGTTTGGTCCTACGAGCAGTACTTC. The full variable domain, completed using reference TRBV5-6 and TRBJ2-7, is DAGVTQSPTHLIKTRGQQVTLRCSPKSGHDTVSWYQQALGQGPQFIFQYYEEEERQRGNFPDRFSGHQFPNYSSELNVNALLLGDSALYLCASSLVWSYEQYFGPGTRLTVT.

This clonotype was observed at least ten times. The chain has TRBV18 and TRBJ2-5; D perhaps matches TRBD1 (6 bases). V lost 6 bases and J 0 bases, leaving 8 bases between the germline ends. The germline V gene encodes CDR1 KGHSH and CDR2 LQKENI. The CDR3 runs 13 residues. The CDR3 DNA is TGTGCCAGCTCGCGGACAGACCAAGAGACCCAGTACTTC. As protein: CASSRTDQETQYF.

This clonotype was recorded at least ten times. The gene calls are TRBV13 and TRBJ1-1; D not resolved. The CDR3 has 16 residues. Deletions cut 3 bases from V and 0 bases from J, with 14 bases between. Per the germline V gene, CDR1 is PRHDT and CDR2 is FYEKMQ (reference sequence). The CDR3 bases are TGTGCCAGCAGCTTGGGCGACGGATTAATGAACACTGAAGCTTTCTTT. Translated, it gives CASSLGDGLMNTEAFF.

This clonotype was observed many times. V gene TRBV19 combines with J gene TRBJ2-6; no reliable D call. The CDR3 totals 14 residues. Looked up from germline, CDR1 is LNHDA and CDR2 is SQIVND (reference sequence). V lost 3 bases and J 4 bases, leaving 7 bases between the germline ends. The DNA of the CDR3 is TGTGCCAGTAGTATCGGCCCCGGGGCCAACGTCCTGACTTTC. It yields the protein CASSIGPGANVLTF. Based on the CDR3 plus reference TRBV19 and TRBJ2-6, the full variable domain is DGGITQSPKYLFRKEGQNVTLSCEQNLNHDAMYWYRQDPGQGLRLIYYSQIVNDFQKGDIAEGYSVSREKKESFPLTVTSAQKNPTAFYLCASSIGPGANVLTFGAGSRLTVL.

This rearrangement joins TRBV7-9 to TRBJ2-7; D gene ambiguous. Trimming pared 1 base from V and 5 bases from J, leaving 6 bases between. Germline V gives CDR1 SEHNR, CDR2 FQNEAQ (reference sequence). The CDR3 has 12 residues. CDR3 loop: CASSLDFHEQYF. In nucleotides, the CDR3 is TGTGCCAGCAGCTTAGACTTCCACGAGCAGTACTTC.

V and J are TRBV28 and TRBJ2-3; 8 positions match TRBD2. CDR1 and CDR2 (germline): MDHEN, SYDVKM. The junction had 13 bases not matched to a gene; V was cut back by 3 bases and J by 2 bases. This CDR3 comprises 18 residues. The CDR3 sequence: CASSLEVGSGDHTDTQYF. In DNA, the CDR3 is TGTGCCAGCAGTTTGGAGGTTGGTAGCGGGGACCACACAGATACGCAGTATTTT.

Many counts were recorded for this clonotype. The chain employs TRBV7-9 and TRBJ2-3; D is perhaps TRBD1 or TRBD2 (6 bases each). The germline V gene encodes CDR1 SEHNR and CDR2 FQNEAQ (reference sequence). V lost 5 bases, J lost 7 bases, and 19 bases lay in between. The CDR3 totals 15 residues. CDR3 protein: CASSDPGGATNTQYF. The CDR3 region has the DNA TGTGCCAGCAGCGACCCCGGGGGCGCCACTAATACGCAGTATTTT.

This clonotype appeared many times. The genes are TRBV29-1 and TRBJ1-1, with a tentative D call TRBD1 (6 bases). Germline lookup yields CDR1 SQVTM and CDR2 ANQGSEA. Trimming removed 5 bases at V and 3 bases at J, with 16 bases between. CDR3 length equals 14 residues. The CDR3 DNA sequence: TGCAGCGTTTTGGCAGGGGTTGTGTACACTGAAGCTTTCTTT. Amino acid sequence: CSVLAGVVYTEAFF.

Ten or more counts support this clonotype. The rearrangement links TRBV7-6 to TRBJ2-1; no firm D call. The CDR3 covers 17 residues. V was trimmed by 4 bases and J by 3 bases, leaving 19 bases between them. From germline, CDR1 is SGHVS and CDR2 FNYEAQ. CDR3: CASSYDQVGSHYNEQFF. The CDR3 DNA is TGTGCCAGCAGCTACGATCAGGTTGGATCCCACTACAATGAGCAGTTCTTC. The entire variable domain, with the rest obtained from reference TRBV7-6 and TRBJ2-1, is as follows: GAGVSQSPRYKVTKRGQDVALRCDPISGHVSLYWYRQALGQGPEFLTYFNYEAQQDKSGLPNDRFSAERPEGSISTLTIQRTEQRDSAMYRCASSYDQVGSHYNEQFFGPGTRLTVL.